The 30 T cell receptor beta chains listed next were all sequenced from one sample in a study of cytomegalovirus exposure and HLA in healthy donors. Vbeta (60) and Jbeta (13) primers were used in the PCR. Sequencing used immunoSEQ multiplex PCR; TCRdb keeps in-frame clones, though not all of them. The sample consists of 200,000 to 250,000 clones, 82% of them appearing once. The sample consisted of PBMCs. These receptors were collected from a woman between 40 and 50 years old in good health and CMV-seronegative.

This clone was picked up one time. This chain connects TRBV7-9 to TRBJ1-4, with D perhaps TRBD1 (5 bases). V lost 0 bases to trimming and J lost 1 base, with 6 bases between them. The germline V gene has CDR1 SEHNR and CDR2 FQNEAQ (reference sequence). CDR3 length equals 15 residues. The CDR3 protein is CASSLAGGTNEKLFF. The CDR3 DNA follows: TGTGCCAGCAGCTTAGCCGGGGGAACTAATGAAAAACTGTTTTTT.

The chain combines TRBV21-1 with TRBJ1-2. TRBV21-1 corresponds to a pseudogene. The CDR3 totals 8 residues. The CDR3 protein is CASGGYTF. Written as DNA, the CDR3 is TGTGCCAGCGGAGGATACACCTTC.

This rearrangement joins TRBV5-1 to TRBJ1-2; D unclear. CDR1 and CDR2 from the germline V gene are SGHRS and YFSETQ. V was trimmed by 0 bases and J by 5 bases, leaving 11 bases between them. The length of the CDR3 is 14 residues. CDR3 sequence: CASSLESGIYGYTF. In DNA form, the CDR3 reads TGCGCCAGCAGCTTGGAGTCAGGAATATATGGCTACACCTTC.

The chain joins TRBV4-3 to TRBJ1-5, with a weak D call TRBD1 (5 bases). Per germline, CDR1 LGHNA and CDR2 YSLEER. V gave up 0 bases and J gave up 4 bases, with 10 bases separating them. The CDR3 length is 15 residues. The CDR3 DNA sequence: TGCGCCAGCAGCCAAGATATTGGGGCAAATCAGCCCCAGCATTTT. Translating gives CASSQDIGANQPQHF.

The rearrangement uses TRBV19 and TRBJ1-1, with D perhaps TRBD1 (5 bases). Germline V gene data show CDR1 as LNHDA and CDR2 as SQIVND (reference sequence). V lost 0 bases to trimming and J lost 3 bases, with 8 bases between them. This CDR3 comprises 14 residues. CDR3: CASSIEGEDTEAFF. The CDR3 DNA follows: TGTGCCAGTAGTATAGAAGGGGAAGACACTGAAGCTTTCTTT.

This chain links TRBV5-6 with TRBJ1-2, with 8 bases identical to TRBD1. The CDR3 covers 15 residues. V shed 2 bases, J shed 4 bases, and the junction held 7 bases outside the gene matches. Germline V gives CDR1 SGHDT, CDR2 YYEEEE. The CDR3 nucleotides read TGTGCCAGCAGCTTTTTGGACAGGGAGGTCTATGGCTACACCTTC. Residues: CASSFLDREVYGYTF.

The chain links TRBV11-2 to TRBJ2-7, with 7 bases lining up with TRBD1. The CDR3 has 15 amino acids. Germline CDR1 SGHAT, CDR2 FQNNGV. V shed 0 bases, J shed 4 bases, and the junction held 6 bases outside the gene matches. The CDR3 region has the DNA TGTGCCAGCAGCTTAGACCGGGACAGCACTTACGAGCAGTACTTC. It codes for CASSLDRDSTYEQYF.

This chain connects TRBV14 to TRBJ2-7; D is ambiguous. Per the germline V gene, CDR1 is SGHDN and CDR2 is FVKESK. The CDR3 has 14 residues. The V and J ends lost 0 bases and 4 bases respectively, with 10 bases between them. CDR3 nucleotide sequence: TGTGCCAGCAGCCAAGAGTCGTACGGGTACGAGCAGTACTTC. Protein: CASSQESYGYEQYF.

This chain links TRBV30 with TRBJ1-4; maybe TRBD1 (6 bases). The CDR3 has 13 residues. The germline CDR1 and CDR2 sequences are GTSNPN and SVGIG (reference sequence). V shed 8 bases and J shed 8 bases, with 18 bases lying between them. The CDR3 loop is CAGSSGAREKLFF. The CDR3, as DNA: TGTGCCGGCTCGTCAGGGGCACGCGAAAAACTGTTTTTT.

The rearrangement uses TRBV2 and TRBJ2-7, with a weak D call TRBD1 (6 bases). Per the germline V gene, CDR1 is SNHLY and CDR2 is FYNNEI. V lost 6 bases, J lost 0 bases, and 12 bases lay in between. This CDR3 region has 14 residues. CDR3 in amino acids: CASRGQGTSYEQYF. CDR3 nucleotides: TGTGCCAGCAGGGGTCAGGGGACCTCCTACGAGCAGTACTTC.

The chain combines TRBV19 with TRBJ1-2; the D is unclear. The germline V gene encodes CDR1 LNHDA and CDR2 SQIVND (reference sequence). The CDR3 contains 14 residues. V was pared by 9 bases and J by 2 bases, with 16 bases between. CDR3: CASKPSGGNYGYTF. Here the CDR3 DNA reads TGTGCCAGCAAACCCTCGGGTGGGAACTATGGCTACACCTTC.

This chain links TRBV14 with TRBJ1-1; D is uncertain. Between the trimmed V and J ends, which lost 4 bases and 1 base, there was a span of 10 bases. This CDR3 is built from 14 residues. The germline V gene has CDR1 SGHDN and CDR2 FVKESK. The chain's CDR3 is CASSRETRNTEAFF. DNA of the CDR3: TGTGCCAGCAGCCGTGAGACAAGGAACACTGAAGCTTTCTTT.

The rearrangement uses TRBV9 and TRBJ1-2, with D unclear. Trimming removed 3 bases from V and 3 bases from J, with 12 bases in between. The CDR3 extends over 14 amino acids. The germline CDR1 and CDR2 sequences are SGDLS and YYNGEE. Written as DNA, the CDR3 is TGTGCCAGCAGCGATCCGGTTAACCACTATGGCTACACCTTC. As protein: CASSDPVNHYGYTF.

The chain joins TRBV2 to TRBJ1-1, with D hard to call. The CDR3 totals 13 residues. V was shortened by 4 bases and J by 0 bases, with 6 bases between the two germline ends. Looked up from germline, CDR1 is SNHLY and CDR2 is FYNNEI. In DNA, the CDR3 is TGTGCCAGCAGTGGGCAGGTGAACACTGAAGCTTTCTTT. Protein product: CASSGQVNTEAFF.

This clone has just one count. The gene calls are TRBV6-5 and TRBJ1-2, with D tentatively TRBD1 (6 bases). Between the trimmed V and J ends, which lost 6 bases and 2 bases, there was a span of 16 bases. Germline loops: CDR1 MNHEY, CDR2 SVGAGI. This CDR3 contains 15 residues. The CDR3: CASSPLGGANYGYTF. The CDR3 DNA follows: TGTGCCAGCAGCCCCCTAGGGGGGGCGAACTATGGCTACACCTTC.

The chain recombines TRBV6-1 with TRBJ2-5, with D uncertain. TRBJ2-7 explains the end of the DNA better; the J call may be wrong. Germline loops: CDR1 MNHNS, CDR2 SASEGT. The CDR3 loop spans 12 amino acids. The CDR3 loop reads CASTKADYEQYF. CDR3 nucleotides: TGTGCCAGCACGAAGGCGGATTACGAGCAGTACTTC.

This chain connects TRBV4-1 to TRBJ2-1; D ambiguous. Germline values: CDR1 MGHRA, CDR2 YSYEKL. Trimming shortened V by 0 bases and J by 0 bases, and 9 bases separated the two germline ends. The CDR3 is made up of 16 amino acids. The CDR3 protein is CASSQEVAVSYNEQFF. The DNA of the CDR3 is TGCGCCAGCAGCCAAGAGGTCGCGGTCTCCTACAATGAGCAGTTCTTC.

The chain is built from TRBV4-2 and TRBJ1-2, with D unclear. CDR1 and CDR2 (germline): LGHNA, YNFKEQ. This CDR3 is 16 amino acids long. V was pared by 0 bases and J by 4 bases, with 15 bases between. In DNA form, the CDR3 reads TGTGCCAGCAGCCAAGATCTGGAGGAGGGAGGCTATGGCTACACCTTC. The encoded protein is CASSQDLEEGGYGYTF.

The chain is built from TRBV7-8 and TRBJ1-6; 8 nucleotides align to TRBD1. V lost 0 bases and J lost 8; bases outside the gene matches: 6. Per the germline V gene, CDR1 is SGHVS and CDR2 is FQNEAQ. The CDR3 consists of 16 residues. CDR3 sequence reads: CASSLAMTGAYSPLHF. CDR3 DNA sequence: TGTGCCAGCAGCTTAGCTATGACAGGGGCATATTCACCCCTCCACTTT. Full variable domain (remainder filled in from reference TRBV7-8 and TRBJ1-6): GAGVSQSPRYKVAKRGQDVALRCDPISGHVSLFWYQQALGQGPEFLTYFQNEAQLDKSGLPSDRFFAERPEGSVSTLKIQRTQQEDSAVYLCASSLAMTGAYSPLHFGNGTRLTVT.

V and J are TRBV5-4 and TRBJ1-2, with a weak D call TRBD1 (6 bases). Germline V lookup: CDR1 SGHNT, CDR2 YYREEE (reference sequence). The CDR3 contains 16 residues. Trimming took 5 bases from V and 0 from J, leaving 17 bases between them. CDR3 in amino acids: CASRDEFRGANYGYTF. The CDR3 bases are TGTGCCAGCAGGGATGAGTTCAGGGGAGCTAACTATGGCTACACCTTC.

The CDR3 spells CASSPEQGMSGYTF. The CDR3 DNA follows: TGTGCCAGCAGTCCCGAACAGGGTATGAGCGGCTACACCTTC. The rearrangement links TRBV5-5 to TRBJ1-2, with TRBD1 as a possible D gene (6 bases). This CDR3 has 14 amino acids. Germline V gene data show CDR1 as SGHKS and CDR2 as YYEKEE (reference sequence). V dropped 5 bases and J dropped 8 bases, with 19 bases sitting between them. Combining the CDR3 with reference TRBV5-5 and TRBJ1-2 gives the whole variable domain DAGVTQSPTHLIKTRGQQVTLRCSPISGHKSVSWYQQVLGQGPQFIFQYYEKEERGRGNFPDRFSARQFPNYSSELNVNALLLGDSALYLCASSPEQGMSGYTFGSGTRLTVV.

The chain carries TRBV9 and TRBJ1-3; TRBD1 aligns across 10 bases. The CDR3 is made up of 14 amino acids. V was clipped by 3 bases and J by 6 bases; unmatched bases: 3. Per germline, CDR1 SGDLS and CDR2 YYNGEE. CDR3 DNA sequence: TGTGCCAGCAGCGCGGGACAGGGGCTAAACACCATATATTTT. This translates into CASSAGQGLNTIYF.

CDR3 bases: TGTGCCAGTAGTATACGGTGGCTCCGAGGGACTAATGAAAAACTGTTTTTT. This encodes CASSIRWLRGTNEKLFF. The rearrangement joins TRBV19 to TRBJ1-4; D gene unclear. Trimming shortened V by 2 bases and J by 2 bases, and 15 bases separated the two germline ends. The V gene's germline CDR1 is LNHDA and CDR2 SQIVND (reference sequence). This CDR3 is built from 17 residues.

CDR3 in DNA: TGTGCCAGCAGCCGAGCAGGGGGCGATGGCTACACCTTC. Encoded protein: CASSRAGGDGYTF. The chain recombines TRBV7-3 with TRBJ1-2; 8 nucleotides agree with TRBD1. The CDR3 has 13 residues. V lost 5 bases to trimming and J lost 6 bases; unmatched junction nucleotides: 5. Germline V gene data show CDR1 as SGHTA and CDR2 as FQGTGA.

The CDR3 bases are TGTGCCAACTCACAGGACACCGGGGAGCTGTTTTTT. It codes for CANSQDTGELFF. The chain has TRBV2 and TRBJ2-2; maybe TRBD1 (5 bases). With 10 bases removed from V and 3 bases from J, the gap between germline ends came to 9 bases. Germline V CDR1 and CDR2: SNHLY, FYNNEI. This CDR3 is built from 12 residues.

The genes are TRBV4-2 and TRBJ2-7, with TRBD2 matching 7 bases. Germline V CDR1 and CDR2: LGHNA, YNFKEQ. This CDR3 spans 12 amino acids. Trimming cost V 4 bases and J 6 bases; bases outside gene matches: 3. CDR3 in amino acids: CASSPGGREQYF. CDR3 DNA sequence: TGTGCCAGCAGCCCGGGGGGTCGCGAGCAGTACTTC.

The chain's CDR3 is CASKKIGTVYYEQYF. In DNA, the CDR3 is TGTGCCAGTAAAAAGATTGGGACAGTCTATTACGAGCAGTACTTC. The chain links TRBV19 to TRBJ2-7, with 7 nucleotides matching TRBD1. This CDR3 region has 15 residues. V lost 7 bases and J lost 4; bases outside the gene matches: 13. CDR1 and CDR2 (germline): LNHDA, SQIVND (reference sequence).

This chain connects TRBV4-2 to TRBJ2-3; TRBD1 matches 7 bases. Germline CDR1 reads LGHNA; CDR2 reads YNFKEQ. Unmatched junction bases numbered 4, after V lost 4 bases and J lost 3 bases. The CDR3 length is 14 residues. The CDR3 nucleotides are TGTGCCAGCAGCCCACAGGGGCGAACAGATACGCAGTATTTT. Its protein is CASSPQGRTDTQYF.

The V and J genes are TRBV4-3 and TRBJ2-7; tentative D call: TRBD1 (6 bases). The CDR3 is 14 amino acids. The germline V and J ends were trimmed by 1 base and 4 bases, with 11 bases remaining between them. Germline values: CDR1 LGHNA, CDR2 YSLEER. The CDR3 DNA reads as TGCGCCAGCAGCCAAGGATCTCAGGGGTACGAGCAGTACTTC. As protein: CASSQGSQGYEQYF.

The chain uses TRBV2 and TRBJ1-3; 9 nucleotides align to TRBD1. Losses at the gene ends were 8 bases for V and 3 bases for J; bases not matched to a gene: 11. The CDR3 runs to 16 residues. Germline lookup yields CDR1 SNHLY and CDR2 FYNNEI. Written as DNA, the CDR3 is TGTGCCAGCTTTACAGGGGGCAGTAGGGGTGGAAACACCATATATTTT. Amino acid sequence: CASFTGGSRGGNTIYF.